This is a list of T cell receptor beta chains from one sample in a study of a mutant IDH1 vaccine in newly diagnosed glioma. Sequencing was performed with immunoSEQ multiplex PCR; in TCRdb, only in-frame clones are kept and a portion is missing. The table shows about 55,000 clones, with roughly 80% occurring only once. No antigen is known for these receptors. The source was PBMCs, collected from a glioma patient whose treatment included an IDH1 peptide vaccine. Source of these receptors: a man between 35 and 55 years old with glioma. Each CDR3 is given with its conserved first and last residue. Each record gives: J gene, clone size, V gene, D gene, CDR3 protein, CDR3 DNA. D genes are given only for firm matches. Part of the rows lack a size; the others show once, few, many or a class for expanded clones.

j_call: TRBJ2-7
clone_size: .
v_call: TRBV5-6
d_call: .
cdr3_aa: CASSFGHGSVEQYF
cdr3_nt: TGTGCCAGCAGCTTTGGACATGGGTCGGTGGAGCAGTACTTC

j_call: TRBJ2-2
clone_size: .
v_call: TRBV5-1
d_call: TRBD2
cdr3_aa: CASSPGLVSTGELFF
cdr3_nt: TGCGCCAGCAGCCCAGGACTAGTGAGCACCGGGGAGCTGTTTTTT

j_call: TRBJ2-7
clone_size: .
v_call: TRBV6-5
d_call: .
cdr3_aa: CASSPYRGSYEQYF
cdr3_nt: TGTGCCAGCAGTCCCTATCGAGGCTCCTACGAGCAGTACTTC

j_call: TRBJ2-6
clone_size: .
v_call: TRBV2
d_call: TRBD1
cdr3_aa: CASSGQGPGANVLTF
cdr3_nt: TGTGCCAGCAGTGGACAGGGTCCTGGGGCCAACGTCCTGACTTTC

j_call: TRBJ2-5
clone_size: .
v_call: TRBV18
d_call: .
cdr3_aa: CASSPPGVETQYF
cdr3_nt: TGTGCCAGCTCACCACCGGGGGTGGAGACCCAGTACTTC

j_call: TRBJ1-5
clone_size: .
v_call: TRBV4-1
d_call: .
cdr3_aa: CASSQPNSQPQHF
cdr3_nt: TGCGCCAGCAGCCAACCCAATAGTCAGCCCCAGCATTTT

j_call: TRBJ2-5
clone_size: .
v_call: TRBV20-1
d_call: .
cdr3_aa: CSAVSETQYF
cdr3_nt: TGCAGTGCTGTGTCTGAGACCCAGTACTTC

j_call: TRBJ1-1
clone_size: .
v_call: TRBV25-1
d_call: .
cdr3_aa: CASSESRAELNTEAFF
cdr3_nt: TGTGCCAGCAGTGAATCGAGGGCAGAGCTGAACACTGAAGCTTTCTTT

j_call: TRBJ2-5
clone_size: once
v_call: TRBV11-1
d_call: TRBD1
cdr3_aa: CASSRGQGRETQYF
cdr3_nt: TGTGCCAGCAGCCGCGGACAGGGGCGGGAGACCCAGTACTTC

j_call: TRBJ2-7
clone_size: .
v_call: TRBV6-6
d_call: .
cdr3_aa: CASRNFRQDDYEQYF
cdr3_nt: TGTGCCAGCAGGAACTTTCGACAGGATGACTACGAGCAGTACTTC

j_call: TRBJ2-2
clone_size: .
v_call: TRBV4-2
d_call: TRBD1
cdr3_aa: CASSTGQESGELFF
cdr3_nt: TGTGCCAGCAGCACGGGACAGGAGTCCGGGGAGCTGTTTTTT

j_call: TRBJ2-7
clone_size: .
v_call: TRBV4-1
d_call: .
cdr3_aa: CASSHPGNSYEQYF
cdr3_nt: TGCGCCAGCAGCCATCCGGGGAACTCCTACGAGCAGTACTTC

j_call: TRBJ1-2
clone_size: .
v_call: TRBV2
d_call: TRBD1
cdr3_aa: CASSEAGQDLWSYTF
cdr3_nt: TGTGCCAGCAGTGAAGCGGGACAGGACCTATGGAGCTACACCTTC

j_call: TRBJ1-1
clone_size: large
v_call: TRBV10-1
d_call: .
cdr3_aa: CATAPRSDTEAFF
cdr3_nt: TGCGCCACTGCCCCCCGGAGCGACACTGAAGCTTTCTTT

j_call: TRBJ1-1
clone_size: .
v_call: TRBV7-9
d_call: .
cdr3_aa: CASSWPGGTEAFF
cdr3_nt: TGTGCCAGCAGCTGGCCCGGGGGCACTGAAGCTTTCTTT

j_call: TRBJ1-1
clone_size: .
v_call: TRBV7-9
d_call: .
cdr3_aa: CASSSDRTTMNTEAFF
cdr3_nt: TGTGCCAGCAGTTCAGACAGGACCACGATGAACACTGAAGCTTTCTTT

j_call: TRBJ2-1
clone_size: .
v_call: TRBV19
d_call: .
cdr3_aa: CASSIDPRRGPSGPNEQFF
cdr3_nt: TGTGCCAGTAGTATAGATCCCAGACGAGGGCCATCCGGCCCGAATGAGCAGTTCTTC

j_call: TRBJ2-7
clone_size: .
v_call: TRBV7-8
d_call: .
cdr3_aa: CASSLPGTYPYEQYF
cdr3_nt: TGTGCCAGCAGCTTACCCGGTACATACCCCTACGAGCAGTACTTC

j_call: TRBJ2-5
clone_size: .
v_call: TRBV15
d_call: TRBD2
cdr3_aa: CATSRDPSGLAGGHQYF
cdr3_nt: TGTGCCACCAGCAGAGATCCCTCGGGACTAGCGGGGGGGCACCAGTACTTC

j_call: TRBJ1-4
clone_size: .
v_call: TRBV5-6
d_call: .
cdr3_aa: CASSLSQGKDLGEKLFF
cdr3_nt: TGTGCCAGCAGCTTGTCCCAGGGAAAGGATTTGGGAGAAAAACTGTTTTTT

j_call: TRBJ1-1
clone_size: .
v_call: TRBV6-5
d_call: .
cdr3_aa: CASSYLYGVGTEAFF
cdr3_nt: TGTGCCAGCAGTTACTTGTACGGGGTGGGGACTGAAGCTTTCTTT

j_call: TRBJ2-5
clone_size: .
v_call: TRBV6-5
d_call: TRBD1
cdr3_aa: CASSYGGQGSETQYF
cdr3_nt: TGTGCCAGCAGTTACGGGGGACAGGGCTCAGAGACCCAGTACTTC

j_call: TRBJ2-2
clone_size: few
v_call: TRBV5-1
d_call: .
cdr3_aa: CASSLAVGSGELFF
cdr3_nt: TGCGCCAGCAGCTTGGCCGTGGGCTCGGGGGAGCTGTTTTTT

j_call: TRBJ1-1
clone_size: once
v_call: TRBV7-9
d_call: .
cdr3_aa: CASSQDLGLNTEAFF
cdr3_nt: TGTGCCAGCAGCCAGGATTTGGGGCTGAACACTGAAGCTTTCTTT

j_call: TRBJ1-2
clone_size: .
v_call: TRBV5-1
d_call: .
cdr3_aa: CASSATANYGYTF
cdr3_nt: TGCGCCAGCAGCGCGACAGCCAACTATGGCTACACCTTC

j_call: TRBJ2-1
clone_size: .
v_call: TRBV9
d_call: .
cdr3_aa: CASSPRVDSYNEQFF
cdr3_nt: TGTGCCAGCAGCCCGAGGGTAGACTCCTACAATGAGCAGTTCTTC

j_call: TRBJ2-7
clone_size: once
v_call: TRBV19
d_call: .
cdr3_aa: CASGGWEAYEQYF
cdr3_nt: TGTGCCTCAGGGGGATGGGAGGCCTACGAGCAGTACTTC

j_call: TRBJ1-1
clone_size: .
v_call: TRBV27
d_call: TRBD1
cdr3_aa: CASRLQGARMNTEAFF
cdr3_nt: TGTGCCAGCAGATTGCAGGGGGCCCGAATGAACACTGAAGCTTTCTTT

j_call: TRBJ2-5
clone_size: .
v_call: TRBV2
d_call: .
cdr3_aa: CASSVLETQYF
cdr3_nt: TGTGCCAGCAGTGTATTAGAGACCCAGTACTTC

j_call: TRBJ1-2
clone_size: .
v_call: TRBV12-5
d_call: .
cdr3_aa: CASGLAQGLGYTF
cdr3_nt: TGTGCTAGTGGTTTGGCACAGGGACTTGGCTACACCTTC

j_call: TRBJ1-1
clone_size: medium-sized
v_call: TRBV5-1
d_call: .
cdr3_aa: CASSLEGGSTEAFF
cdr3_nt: TGCGCCAGCAGCTTGGAGGGGGGGAGCACTGAAGCTTTCTTT

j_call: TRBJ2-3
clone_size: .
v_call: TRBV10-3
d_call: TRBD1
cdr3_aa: CAIKWGQGGTDTQYF
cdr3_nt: TGTGCCATTAAATGGGGACAGGGGGGCACAGATACGCAGTATTTT

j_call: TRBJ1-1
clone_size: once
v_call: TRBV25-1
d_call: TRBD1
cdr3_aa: CASSGSTGGLFDTEAFF
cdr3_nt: TGTGCCAGCAGTGGGTCGACAGGGGGCCTTTTTGACACTGAAGCTTTCTTT

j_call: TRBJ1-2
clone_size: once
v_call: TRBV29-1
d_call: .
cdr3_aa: CSVERRQGEGYTF
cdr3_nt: TGCAGCGTTGAGCGCCGGCAGGGCGAGGGCTACACCTTC

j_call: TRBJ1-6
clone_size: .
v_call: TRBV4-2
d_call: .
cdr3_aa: CASSRGTATSYNSPLHF
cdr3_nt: TGTGCCAGCAGCCGGGGGACGGCTACTAGCTATAATTCACCCCTCCACTTT

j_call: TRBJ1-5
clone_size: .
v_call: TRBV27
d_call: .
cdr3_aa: CASTARTRAHHQPQHF
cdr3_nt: TGTGCCAGCACCGCAAGGACCCGAGCTCATCATCAGCCCCAGCATTTT

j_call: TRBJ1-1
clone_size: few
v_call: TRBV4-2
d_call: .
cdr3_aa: CASSQGGRMNTEAFF
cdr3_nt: TGTGCCAGCAGCCAAGGGGGACGGATGAACACTGAAGCTTTCTTT

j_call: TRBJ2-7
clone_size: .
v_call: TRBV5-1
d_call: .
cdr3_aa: CASSLGTVGEQYF
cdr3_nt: TGCGCCAGCAGCTTGGGTACAGTGGGCGAGCAGTACTTC

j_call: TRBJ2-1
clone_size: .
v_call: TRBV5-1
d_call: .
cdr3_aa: CASSPKSGAYSYNEQFF
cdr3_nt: TGCGCCAGCAGCCCTAAATCAGGTGCCTACTCCTACAATGAGCAGTTCTTC

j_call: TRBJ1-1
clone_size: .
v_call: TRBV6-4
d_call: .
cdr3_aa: CASSAQENTEAFF
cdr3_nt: TGTGCCAGCAGTGCTCAGGAGAACACTGAAGCTTTCTTT

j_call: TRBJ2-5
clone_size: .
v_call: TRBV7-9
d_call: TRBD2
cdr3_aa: CASSLVVLAGEETQYF
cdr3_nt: TGTGCCAGCAGCTTAGTTGTACTAGCGGGGGAGGAGACCCAGTACTTC

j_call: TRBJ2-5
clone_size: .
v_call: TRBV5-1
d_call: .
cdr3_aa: CASSLGQTQETQYF
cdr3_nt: TGCGCCAGCAGCTTAGGACAGACGCAAGAGACCCAGTACTTC

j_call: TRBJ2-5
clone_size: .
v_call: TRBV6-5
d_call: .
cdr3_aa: CASSDRDWAETQYF
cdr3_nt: TGTGCCAGCAGTGACCGGGACTGGGCCGAGACCCAGTACTTC

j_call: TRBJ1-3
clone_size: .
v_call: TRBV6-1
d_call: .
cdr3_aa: CASNPDTFSGNTIYF
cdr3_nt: TGTGCCAGCAACCCGGACACCTTCTCTGGAAACACCATATATTTT

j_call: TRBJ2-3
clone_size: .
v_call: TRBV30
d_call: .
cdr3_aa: CAWSAAMVTDTQYF
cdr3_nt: TGTGCCTGGAGTGCGGCCATGGTCACAGATACGCAGTATTTT

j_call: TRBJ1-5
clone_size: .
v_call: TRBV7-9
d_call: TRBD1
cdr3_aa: CASSPQGDQPQHF
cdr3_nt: TGTGCCAGCAGCCCCCAGGGGGATCAGCCCCAGCATTTT

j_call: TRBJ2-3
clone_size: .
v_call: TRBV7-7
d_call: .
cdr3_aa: CASSLGGVKDTQYF
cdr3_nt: TGTGCTAGCAGCTTAGGCGGGGTTAAAGATACGCAGTATTTT

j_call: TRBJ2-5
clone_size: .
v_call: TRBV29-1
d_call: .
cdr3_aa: CSVERDSQETQYF
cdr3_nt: TGCAGCGTTGAACGAGACAGCCAAGAGACCCAGTACTTC

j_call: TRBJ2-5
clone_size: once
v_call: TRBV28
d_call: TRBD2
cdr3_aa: CASSPGGRETQYF
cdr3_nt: TGTGCCAGCAGCCCGGGGGGACGCGAGACCCAGTACTTC

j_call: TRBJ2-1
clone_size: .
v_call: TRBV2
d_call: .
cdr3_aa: CASSTQLGNEQFF
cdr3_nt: TGTGCCAGCAGTACACAGCTGGGGAATGAGCAGTTCTTC

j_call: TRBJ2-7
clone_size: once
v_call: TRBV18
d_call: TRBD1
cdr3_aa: CASSTIGTGASIEQYF
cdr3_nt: TGTGCCAGCTCAACCATTGGGACAGGGGCGTCGATCGAGCAGTACTTC

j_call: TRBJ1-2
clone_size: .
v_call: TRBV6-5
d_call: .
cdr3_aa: CASSPSGTLGGYTF
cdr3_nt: TGTGCCAGCAGTCCATCCGGGACATTGGGAGGCTACACCTTC

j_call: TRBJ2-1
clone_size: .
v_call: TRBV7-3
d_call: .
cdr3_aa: CASSRGAGAYNEQFF
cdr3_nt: TGTGCCAGCTCCCGGGGCGCGGGGGCGTACAATGAGCAGTTCTTC